A single sample gave rise to the 17 T cell receptor beta chains below, sequenced in a study of identical twins. One entry per CDR3 protein results from TCRdb running MiXCR on the 5' RACE reads. The table includes hundreds of thousands of distinct CDR3 sequences, 6.1% detected once. Sequencing input: naive T cells sorted from blood. These receptors all come from a man aged 18 to 29 in good health.

This clonotype showed up many times. The chain uses TRBV28 and TRBJ2-5; D unresolved. Trimming took 7 bases from V and 7 from J, leaving 10 bases between them. The CDR3 totals 11 residues. Looked up from germline, CDR1 is MDHEN and CDR2 is SYDVKM. The CDR3 bases are TGTGCCAGCAACGACCCCGTGACCCAGTACTTC. Amino acids: CASNDPVTQYF.

This clonotype was seen at least ten times. The rearrangement joins TRBV7-2 to TRBJ2-4; 7 nucleotides match TRBD1. The CDR3 loop spans 16 amino acids. Unmatched junction bases numbered 12, after V lost 4 bases and J lost 6 bases. Per the germline V gene, CDR1 is SGHTA and CDR2 is FQGNSA. In nucleotides, the CDR3 is TGTGCCAGCAGCTCACGTAGGGGGACAGAAGGAAACATTCAGTACTTC. Its protein is CASSSRRGTEGNIQYF.

The genes are TRBV18 and TRBJ1-5, with D hard to call. Per the germline V gene, CDR1 is KGHSH and CDR2 is LQKENI. CDR3 length: 14 residues. V lost 0 bases and J 7 bases, leaving 10 bases between the germline ends. CDR3 sequence: CASSPPGSGQPQHF. The CDR3 bases are TGTGCCAGCTCACCACCAGGGTCCGGGCAGCCCCAGCATTTT.

This clonotype has just a few counts. V is TRBV21-1 and J is TRBJ2-3; the DNA was not compared with TRBD2, the D call given in the table. TRBV21-1 is shown as a pseudogene. This CDR3 spans 18 amino acids. In nucleotides, the CDR3 is TGTGCCAGCAGCGGGCGGGATAGGCGGGAGGGCCATACAGATACGCAGTATTTT. Protein: CASSGRDRREGHTDTQYF.

A few counts support this clonotype. The chain couples TRBV20-1 to TRBJ2-1, with 10 bases that match TRBD2. J gave up 13 bases and V 0 bases, and 15 bases lay outside the gene matches. This CDR3 is 16 amino acids long. Germline V gene lookup returns CDR1 DFQATT and CDR2 SNEGSKA (reference sequence). CDR3: CSARDSSGSTTMLQFF. CDR3 DNA: TGCAGTGCTAGAGACTCTAGCGGGAGTACTACAATGTTACAGTTCTTC.

The sample holds a few counts of this clonotype. The rearrangement links TRBV24-1 to TRBJ2-6, with a weak D call TRBD2 (6 bases). With 4 bases removed from V and 1 base from J, the gap between germline ends came to 16 bases. The CDR3 has 18 residues. CDR1 KGHDR and CDR2 SFDVKD come from the germline V gene. CDR3 DNA sequence: TGTGCCACCAGTGAACCGGGACTGGCAGGTTCTGGGGCCAACGTCCTGACTTTC. This sequence encodes CATSEPGLAGSGANVLTF.

This clonotype was recorded at least ten times. The chain links TRBV29-1 to TRBJ2-7, with 7 bases that match TRBD2. The CDR3 is 12 amino acids. V was clipped by 6 bases and J by 4 bases; unmatched bases: 6. CDR1 is SQVTM, CDR2 ANQGSEA, per germline. The CDR3 sequence: CSVLTLAYEQYF. CDR3 nucleotide sequence: TGCAGCGTCCTAACACTAGCGTACGAGCAGTACTTC.

About this clonotype: A much larger clone differs by one base, so this may be a read error. The chain uses TRBV29-1 and TRBJ2-7; TRBD2 matches 11 bases. The CDR3 is 14 residues long. Germline lookup yields CDR1 SQVTM and CDR2 ANQGSEA. CDR3 residues: CSDRLAGSEHERYF. CDR3 nucleotides: TGCAGCGACCGACTAGCGGGATCAGAACACGAGCGGTACTTC.

This clonotype was seen many times. This chain uses TRBV28 with TRBJ2-1; D is uncertain. V was trimmed by 2 bases and J by 10 bases, leaving 6 bases between them. Looked up from germline, CDR1 is MDHEN and CDR2 is SYDVKM. The CDR3 consists of 11 residues. CDR3 DNA sequence: TGTGCCAGCAGTTTAGCACGGGAGCAGTTCTTC. Protein sequence: CASSLAREQFF.

The gene calls are TRBV20-1 and TRBJ2-3; unclear D gene. Germline lookup yields CDR1 DFQATT and CDR2 SNEGSKA (reference sequence). V lost 0 bases and J lost 2, with 15 bases in between. There are 16 residues in the CDR3. The CDR3 is CSAREVWAESTDTQYF. The CDR3, as DNA: TGCAGTGCTAGAGAGGTCTGGGCCGAGTCCACAGATACGCAGTATTTT.

There are many counts of this clonotype. The V and J genes are TRBV5-1 and TRBJ1-1, with D unresolved. V was shortened by 3 bases and J by 3 bases, with 15 bases between the two germline ends. The V gene's germline CDR1 is SGHRS and CDR2 YFSETQ. The CDR3 is 15 residues long. CDR3 sequence (DNA): TGCGCCAGCAGCTCGGATAGGGTTCGGCACACTGAAGCTTTCTTT. It specifies CASSSDRVRHTEAFF. Based on the CDR3 plus reference TRBV5-1 and TRBJ1-1, the full variable domain is KAGVTQTPRYLIKTRGQQVTLSCSPISGHRSVSWYQQTPGQGLQFLFEYFSETQRNKGNFPGRFSGRQFSNSRSEMNVSTLELGDSALYLCASSSDRVRHTEAFFGQGTRLTVV.

This clonotype was observed a handful of times. This chain's CDR3 is CSATNPVGKQFF. In nucleotides, the CDR3 is TGCAGTGCTACCAACCCCGTGGGGAAGCAGTTCTTC. This chain uses TRBV20-1 with TRBJ2-1; D is unresolved. The V end lost 4 bases, the J end lost 11 bases, and 15 bases lay between the germline ends. CDR3 length: 12 amino acids. CDR1 and CDR2 (germline): DFQATT, SNEGSKA (reference sequence).

In this sample, this clonotype turned up a few times. The J gene is TRBJ2-1, the V gene TRBV7-2; 8 positions agree with TRBD2. Germline V gene data show CDR1 as SGHTA and CDR2 as FQGNSA. The CDR3 sequence is 16 residues long. V shed 2 bases and J 4 bases; nucleotides not matched to a gene: 7. This CDR3 reads CASSLSGAGEYNEQFF. The CDR3 bases are TGTGCCAGCAGCTTATCAGGAGCGGGGGAGTACAATGAGCAGTTCTTC.

This clonotype was recorded at least ten times. The chain is built from TRBV20-1 and TRBJ2-2; D possibly corresponds to TRBD2 (5 bases). The CDR3 loop spans 12 amino acids. The germline V and J ends were trimmed by 5 bases and 4 bases, with 8 bases remaining between them. Germline V gene data show CDR1 as DFQATT and CDR2 as SNEGSKA (reference sequence). The CDR3: CSASSGTGELFF. The CDR3 DNA reads TGCAGTGCTTCCAGCGGCACCGGGGAGCTGTTTTTT.

In this sample, this clonotype turned up many times. This chain links TRBV3-1 with TRBJ2-3; perhaps D is TRBD1 or TRBD2 (6 bases each). The ends were cut back, 0 bases at V and 2 bases at J, with 12 bases in the middle. CDR1 LGHDT and CDR2 YNNKEL come from the germline V gene (reference sequence). The CDR3 is 16 amino acids. CDR3 region: CASSQDWGADTDTQYF. In DNA form, the CDR3 reads TGTGCCAGCAGCCAAGATTGGGGGGCAGACACAGATACGCAGTATTTT.

This clonotype came up a few times. This chain connects TRBV5-8 to TRBJ1-5, with D possibly matching TRBD1 (6 bases). The CDR3 consists of 13 residues. The V gene's germline CDR1 is SGHTS and CDR2 YDEGEE. The V gene lost 5 bases and the J gene lost 7 bases, with 13 bases spanning the gap. CDR3 bases: TGTGCCAGCAGAACCTGGACAGAACAGCCCCAGCATTTT. This codes for CASRTWTEQPQHF. The whole variable domain, remainder taken from reference TRBV5-8 and TRBJ1-5, is EAGVTQSPTHLIKTRGQQATLRCSPISGHTSVYWYQQALGLGLQFLLWYDEGEERNRGNFPPRFSGRQFPNYSSELNVNALELEDSALYLCASRTWTEQPQHFGDGTRLSIL.

This clonotype showed up many times. The chain recombines TRBV28 with TRBJ2-1, with no clear D. This CDR3 contains 15 residues. With 3 bases removed from V and 7 bases from J, the gap between germline ends came to 16 bases. Germline V gene sequence: CDR1 MDHEN, CDR2 SYDVKM. The CDR3 here is CASSFGSTPGNEQFF. The CDR3, as DNA: TGTGCCAGCAGTTTTGGCTCGACACCTGGGAATGAGCAGTTCTTC.